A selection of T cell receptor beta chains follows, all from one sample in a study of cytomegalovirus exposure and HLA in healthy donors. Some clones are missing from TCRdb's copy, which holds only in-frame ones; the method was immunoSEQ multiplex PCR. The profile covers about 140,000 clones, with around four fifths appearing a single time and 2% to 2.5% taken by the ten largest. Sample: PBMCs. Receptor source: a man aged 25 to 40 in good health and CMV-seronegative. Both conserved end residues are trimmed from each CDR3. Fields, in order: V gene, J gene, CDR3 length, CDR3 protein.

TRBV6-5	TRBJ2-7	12	ASTIGTGVGEQY
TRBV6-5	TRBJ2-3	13	ASSWTMVYPDTQY
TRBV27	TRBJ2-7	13	ASSPPGQFHREQY
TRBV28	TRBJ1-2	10	ASSPSPSGYT
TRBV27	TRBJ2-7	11	ASSFRQSYEQY
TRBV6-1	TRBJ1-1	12	ASSEAGEGTEAF
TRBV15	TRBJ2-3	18	ATSRDRLAGGLGRTDTQY
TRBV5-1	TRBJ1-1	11	ASSPSAEGEAF
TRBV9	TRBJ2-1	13	ASSVVGVTYNEQF
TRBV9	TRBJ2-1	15	ASSGGGVLGPDNEQF
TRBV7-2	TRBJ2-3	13	ASSHDSGGAYTQY
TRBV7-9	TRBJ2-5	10	SSSSEQETQY
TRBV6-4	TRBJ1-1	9	ASRGPTEAF
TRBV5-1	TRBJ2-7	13	ASSEGGTYSHEQY
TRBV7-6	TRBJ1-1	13	ASSLAEEMNTEAF
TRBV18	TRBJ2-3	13	ASSPPAGGPGTQY
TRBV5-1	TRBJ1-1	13	ASSLRDGSGTEAF
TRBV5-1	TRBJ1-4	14	ASRRGTGSLDEKLF
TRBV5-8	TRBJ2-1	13	ASSQTGAIYNEQF
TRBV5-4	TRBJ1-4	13	ASSTKQGSNEKLF
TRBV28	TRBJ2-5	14	ASSSGTSGGQETQY
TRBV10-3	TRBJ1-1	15	AISEFSPIGRNTEAF
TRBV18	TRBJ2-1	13	ASSPGQGGYNEQF
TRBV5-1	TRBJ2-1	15	ASSSQPTGTAYNEQF
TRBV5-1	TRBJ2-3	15	ASSLGRLAGATDTQY
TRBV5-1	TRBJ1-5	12	ASSLAFGGQPQH
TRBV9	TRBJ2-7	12	ASSATGYPYEQY
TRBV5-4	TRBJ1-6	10	ASSYQNSPLH
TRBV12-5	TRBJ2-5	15	ASGLQGLAGGQETQY
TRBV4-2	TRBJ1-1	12	ASSGHRGNTEAF
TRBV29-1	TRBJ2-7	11	SVGSLAGYEQY
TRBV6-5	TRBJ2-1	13	ASSPPSAGPNEQF